A selection of T cell receptor beta chains follows, all from one sample in a study of shared clonotypes between healthy human individuals. Libraries were prepared by immunoSEQ multiplex PCR; TCRdb keeps only in-frame clonotypes and omits some of them. The profile shows about 1,900,000 clones, 85% to 95% of them singletons. The sample taken for sequencing was naive CD8+ T cells sorted from blood. The receptors originated from a man between 18 and 29 years old in good health. Both conserved end residues are part of each CDR3. D genes are given only for firm matches. Expanded clones get a size class; other rows say once, few or many, or leave the size out.

d_call,clone_size,j_call,v_call,cdr3_nt,cdr3_aa
NA,once,TRBJ2-7,TRBV7-2,TGTGCCAGCAGCTCCCCAGAGGGGGAAACCTACGAGCAGTACTTC,CASSSPEGETYEQYF
TRBD1,NA,TRBJ2-7,TRBV6-9,TGTGCCAGCAGTTGGGACAGGGGAGAGCAGTACTTC,CASSWDRGEQYF
NA,NA,TRBJ2-7,TRBV29-1,TGCAGCGGGCAGGGGCCTACCTACGAGCAGTACTTC,CSGQGPTYEQYF
TRBD1,NA,TRBJ1-1,TRBV2,TGTGCCAGCATTGACCGGGACAGGAGGACTGAAGCTTTCTTT,CASIDRDRRTEAFF
TRBD1,NA,TRBJ2-6,TRBV13,TGTGCCAGCAGCTCCGGGACAGGGGGCTTTGGGGCCAACGTCCTGACTTTC,CASSSGTGGFGANVLTF
NA,NA,TRBJ1-2,TRBV4-2,TGTGCCAGCAGCCAAGATGGGTCAGAGAACTATGGCTACACCTTC,CASSQDGSENYGYTF
TRBD2,once,TRBJ2-1,TRBV5-4,TGTGCCAGCAGCTCGGAAGCGGGAAGCTCCTACAATGAGCAGTTCTTC,CASSSEAGSSYNEQFF
NA,NA,TRBJ2-7,TRBV7-8,TGTGCCAGCAGCAGCCAGGGAGCGGGCTACGAGCAGTACTTC,CASSSQGAGYEQYF
NA,NA,TRBJ1-1,TRBV16,TGTGCCAGCAGCCAGGACATGAACACTGAAGCTTTCTTT,CASSQDMNTEAFF
NA,few,TRBJ1-6,TRBV19,TGTGCCAGTAGTATTAGGGCCAATTCACCCCTCCACTTT,CASSIRANSPLHF
NA,NA,TRBJ2-7,TRBV5-4,TGTGCCAGCAGCTTGGGTCAGGGGCACTCCTACGAGCAGTACTTC,CASSLGQGHSYEQYF
NA,once,TRBJ1-5,TRBV27,TGTGCCAGCAGCTTAACCGCCCAGGGGCCCGATCAGCCCCAGCATTTT,CASSLTAQGPDQPQHF
TRBD1,NA,TRBJ1-1,TRBV6-6,TGTGCCAGCACTCCCAGGGCAGGGGGCCCCAACACTGAAGCTTTCTTT,CASTPRAGGPNTEAFF
NA,NA,TRBJ2-7,TRBV25-1,TGTGCCAGCGCCGAATACAACAGCTACGAGCAGTACTTC,CASAEYNSYEQYF
TRBD1,NA,TRBJ1-4,TRBV27,TGTGCCAGCAGGGATGGACAGGCAACTAATGAAAAACTGTTTTTT,CASRDGQATNEKLFF
TRBD2,NA,TRBJ2-1,TRBV2,TGTGCCAGCAGTGATGCTAGCGGGAGGGCCGGTAATGAGCAGTTCTTC,CASSDASGRAGNEQFF
TRBD2,NA,TRBJ2-1,TRBV27,TGTGCCAGCAAGGGGACTAGCGGGGGAGGCTCCTACAATGAGCAGTTCTTC,CASKGTSGGGSYNEQFF
TRBD1,NA,TRBJ2-7,TRBV4-3,TGCGCCAGCAGCCGATTAACAGGGGGCGCGTACGAGCAGTACTTC,CASSRLTGGAYEQYF
NA,NA,TRBJ2-5,TRBV5-1,TGCGCCAGCAGCTTGGTCGGTGGCGGGACTCTAGAGACCCAGTACTTC,CASSLVGGGTLETQYF
TRBD1,NA,TRBJ1-6,TRBV4-1,TGCGCCAGCAGCCCCGACAGGGCCCCTTATAATTCACCCCTCCACTTT,CASSPDRAPYNSPLHF
NA,NA,TRBJ2-6,TRBV6-6,TGTGCCAGCACTCTCTCTGGGGCCAACGTCCTGACTTTC,CASTLSGANVLTF
NA,NA,TRBJ1-2,TRBV25-1,TGTGCCAGCAGTGAAGGGTTTGCAGAAGCTAACTATGGCTACACCTTC,CASSEGFAEANYGYTF
NA,NA,TRBJ2-7,TRBV9,TGTGCCAGCAGCTTAGGAACTACAGGGCGCGAGCAGTACTTC,CASSLGTTGREQYF
NA,NA,TRBJ2-4,TRBV6-1,TGTGCCAGCAGTGGGCCCCTGACATTAGCCCGTCCAAACATTCAGTACTTC,CASSGPLTLARPNIQYF
NA,NA,TRBJ1-1,TRBV5-1,TGCGCCAGCAGCCTGGACAGTCTGAACACTGAAGCTTTCTTT,CASSLDSLNTEAFF
NA,NA,TRBJ2-2,TRBV9,TGTGCCAGCACCCCCGGGTCCGGGGAGCTGTTTTTT,CASTPGSGELFF
NA,NA,TRBJ2-2,TRBV6-6,TGTGCCAGCAGCCCCGAGGGTGTCTCCGGGGAGCTGTTTTTT,CASSPEGVSGELFF
TRBD1,NA,TRBJ1-4,TRBV7-9,TGTGCCAGCAGCTTAGCTGAGACGACAGGGCACATCGACGAAAAACTGTTTTTT,CASSLAETTGHIDEKLFF
TRBD1,NA,TRBJ2-7,TRBV19,TGTGCCAGTAGCACCGGGACAGAAGCTCACGAGCAGTACTTC,CASSTGTEAHEQYF
NA,NA,TRBJ2-7,TRBV7-9,TGTGCCAGCAGCTCTGGGTGGGGACGGCTAAACTCCTACGAGCAGTACTTC,CASSSGWGRLNSYEQYF
NA,NA,TRBJ2-7,TRBV16,TGTGCCAGCACCCGGACGGACTCCTACGAGCAGTACTTC,CASTRTDSYEQYF
TRBD1,NA,TRBJ1-4,TRBV6-5,TGTGCCAGCAGTGCGACAGGGGGCGTTAATGAAAAACTGTTTTTT,CASSATGGVNEKLFF
NA,NA,TRBJ1-1,TRBV28,TGTGCCAGCAGTTGGGTAGGTCCGAACACTGAAGCTTTCTTT,CASSWVGPNTEAFF
NA,NA,TRBJ1-1,TRBV6-6,TGTGCCAGCAGGCACGCATGGGCCCAGGGAAATGAAGCTTTCTTT,CASRHAWAQGNEAFF
TRBD2,NA,TRBJ2-3,TRBV29-1,TGCAGCGTTGAAGGGGTAGCGGGGCCTTCAGATACGCAGTATTTT,CSVEGVAGPSDTQYF
NA,NA,TRBJ2-7,TRBV29-1,TGCAGCGTTGAACCGGAGAGCAACGAGCAGTACTTC,CSVEPESNEQYF
TRBD2,NA,TRBJ2-1,TRBV4-1,TGCGCCAGCAGCCTCGAGCTAGCGGGACCGGGTGAGCAGTTCTTC,CASSLELAGPGEQFF
NA,NA,TRBJ2-4,TRBV10-3,TGTGCCATCAGTGAGTATAGTATCGACAAAAACATTCAGTACTTC,CAISEYSIDKNIQYF
NA,NA,TRBJ1-2,TRBV25-1,TGTGCCAGCAGTGAATCACCTTTCTCCCCCTATGGCTACACCTTC,CASSESPFSPYGYTF
NA,NA,TRBJ2-7,TRBV5-6,TGTGCCAGCAGCTTTGGGGGGAGCCCCTACGAGCAGTACTTC,CASSFGGSPYEQYF
NA,NA,TRBJ2-5,TRBV5-6,TGTGCCAGCAGCCTTCTAGCGCAGCAAGAGACCCAGTACTTC,CASSLLAQQETQYF
TRBD2,NA,TRBJ2-7,TRBV7-8,TGTGCCAGCAGCTCTATAGCGGGGGACCTCTACGAGCAGTACTTC,CASSSIAGDLYEQYF
NA,NA,TRBJ1-6,TRBV6-5,TGTGCCAGCAGCCATGAGGAGAGTTCACCCCTCCACTTT,CASSHEESSPLHF
NA,NA,TRBJ2-3,TRBV6-1,TGTGCCAGCAGTGATCCGAGGGGGGCGAGCACAGATACGCAGTATTTT,CASSDPRGASTDTQYF
NA,NA,TRBJ2-7,TRBV30,TGTGCCTGGAGTTCCAGAAACTCCTACGAGCAGTACTTC,CAWSSRNSYEQYF
NA,NA,TRBJ2-7,TRBV7-9,TGTGCCAGCAGTTCTGCACCCTACGAGCAGTACTTC,CASSSAPYEQYF
NA,NA,TRBJ1-1,TRBV9,TGTGCCAGCAGCCCCGGGGAGTACACTGAAGCTTTCTTT,CASSPGEYTEAFF
TRBD1,NA,TRBJ2-7,TRBV19,TGTGCCAGTAGTACGATGACGGGACAGTCCTCCTACGAGCAGTACTTC,CASSTMTGQSSYEQYF
NA,NA,TRBJ2-1,TRBV7-8,TGTGCCAGCAGCCTAACCCCCGGGACTTCTTCCTACAATGAGCAGTTCTTC,CASSLTPGTSSYNEQFF
NA,many,TRBJ2-4,TRBV27,TGTGCCAGCAGTTATGGGGTCGGAAACATTCAGTACTTC,CASSYGVGNIQYF
NA,NA,TRBJ2-3,TRBV11-2,TGTGCCAGCAGCTCAGGGGCAGATACGCAGTATTTT,CASSSGADTQYF
TRBD2,NA,TRBJ2-7,TRBV7-2,TGTGCCAGCAGCCATGGACTAGCGGAGATGAGGGAGCAGTACTTC,CASSHGLAEMREQYF
NA,NA,TRBJ2-7,TRBV6-1,TGTGCCAGCAGTGAAGGTATTTCGTACGAGCAGTACTTC,CASSEGISYEQYF
TRBD1,NA,TRBJ2-4,TRBV4-1,TGCGCCAGCAGCCAGACAGGGGTGGGCAAAAACATTCAGTACTTC,CASSQTGVGKNIQYF
NA,once,TRBJ2-5,TRBV30,TGTGCCTGGAGTATCGGGGGTGGAGAGACCCAGTACTTC,CAWSIGGGETQYF
TRBD1,NA,TRBJ1-5,TRBV19,TGTGCCAGTACCCGAGACAGGGATTGGGAGCCCCAGCATTTT,CASTRDRDWEPQHF
NA,NA,TRBJ1-5,TRBV21-1,TGTGCCAGCACCCCGGACAGGGGGCGCGGTCAGCCCCAGCATTTT,CASTPDRGRGQPQHF
NA,NA,TRBJ2-5,TRBV12-2,TGTGCAAGTCGCTTAGGTTACGGGCCAGAGACCCAGTACTTC,CASRLGYGPETQYF
NA,NA,TRBJ2-1,TRBV11-2,TGTGCCAGCAGCTTATTCGTAGTGGGGGAGCAGTTCTTC,CASSLFVVGEQFF